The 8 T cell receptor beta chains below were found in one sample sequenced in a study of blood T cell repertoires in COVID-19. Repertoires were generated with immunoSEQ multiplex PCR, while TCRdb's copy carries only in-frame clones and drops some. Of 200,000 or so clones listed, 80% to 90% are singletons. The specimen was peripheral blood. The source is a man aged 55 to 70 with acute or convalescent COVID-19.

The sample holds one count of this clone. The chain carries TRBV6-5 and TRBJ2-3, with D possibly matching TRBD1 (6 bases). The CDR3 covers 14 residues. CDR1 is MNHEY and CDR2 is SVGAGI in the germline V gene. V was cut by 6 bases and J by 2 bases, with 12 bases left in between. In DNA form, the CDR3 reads TGTGCCAGCAGGCGAGGGGGTAACACAGATACGCAGTATTTT. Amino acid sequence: CASRRGGNTDTQYF.

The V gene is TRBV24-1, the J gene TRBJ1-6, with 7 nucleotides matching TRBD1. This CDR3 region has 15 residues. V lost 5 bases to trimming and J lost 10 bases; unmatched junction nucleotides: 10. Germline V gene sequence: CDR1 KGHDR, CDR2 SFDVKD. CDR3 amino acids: CATSGIQGIRSPLHF. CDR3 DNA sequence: TGTGCCACCAGTGGAATACAGGGGATTCGGTCACCCCTCCACTTT.

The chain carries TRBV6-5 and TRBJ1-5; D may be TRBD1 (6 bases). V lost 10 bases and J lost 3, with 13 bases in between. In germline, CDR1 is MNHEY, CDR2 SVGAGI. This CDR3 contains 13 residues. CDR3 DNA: TGTGCCACAACCTACAGGGACAATCAGCCCCAGCATTTT. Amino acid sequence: CATTYRDNQPQHF.

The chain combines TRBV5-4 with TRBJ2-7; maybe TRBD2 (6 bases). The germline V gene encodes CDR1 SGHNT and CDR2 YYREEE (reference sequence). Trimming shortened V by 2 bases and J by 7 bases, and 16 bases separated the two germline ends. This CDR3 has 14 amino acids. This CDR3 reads CASSLNRGKAEQYF. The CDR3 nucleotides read TGTGCCAGCAGCTTAAATCGGGGGAAGGCGGAGCAGTACTTC.

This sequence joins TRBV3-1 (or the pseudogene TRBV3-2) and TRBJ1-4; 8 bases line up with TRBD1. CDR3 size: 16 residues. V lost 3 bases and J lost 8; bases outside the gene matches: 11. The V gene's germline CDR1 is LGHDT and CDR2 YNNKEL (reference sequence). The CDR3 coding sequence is TGTGCCAGCAGCCACCAGGGGGCAGGGGGACGGGAAAAACTGTTTTTT. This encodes CASSHQGAGGREKLFF.

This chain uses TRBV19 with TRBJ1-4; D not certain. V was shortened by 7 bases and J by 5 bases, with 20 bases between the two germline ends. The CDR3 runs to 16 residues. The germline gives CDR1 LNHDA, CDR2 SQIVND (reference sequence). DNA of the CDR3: TGTGCCAGTAAGGATACCCACACGGGAGCAAATGAAAAACTGTTTTTT. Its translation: CASKDTHTGANEKLFF.

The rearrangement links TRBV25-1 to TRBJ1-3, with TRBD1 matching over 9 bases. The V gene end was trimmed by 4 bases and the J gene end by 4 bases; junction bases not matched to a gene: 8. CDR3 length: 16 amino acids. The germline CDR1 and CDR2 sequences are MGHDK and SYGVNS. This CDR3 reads CASSAGGTGRGNTIYF. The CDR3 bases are TGTGCCAGCAGTGCGGGGGGGACAGGGCGCGGAAACACCATATATTTT. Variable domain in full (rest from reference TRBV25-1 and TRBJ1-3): EADIYQTPRYLVIGTGKKITLECSQTMGHDKMYWYQQDPGMELHLIHYSYGVNSTEKGDLSSESTVSRIRTEHFPLTLESARPSHTSQYLCASSAGGTGRGNTIYFGEGSWLTVV.

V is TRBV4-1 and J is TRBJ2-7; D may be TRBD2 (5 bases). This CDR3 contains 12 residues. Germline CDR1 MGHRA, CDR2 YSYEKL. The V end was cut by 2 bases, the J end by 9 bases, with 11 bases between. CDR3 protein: CASSQRPGSQYF. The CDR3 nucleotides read TGCGCCAGCAGCCAACGGCCGGGGTCGCAGTACTTC.